The 19 T cell receptor beta chains below come from one sample, sequenced in a study of molecular identifiers for immune sequencing clone quantification. TCRdb redid the calling of the PCR reads with MiXCR, one entry per CDR3 protein. This sample yields 460,000 or so distinct CDR3 sequences, of which over 20% are seen a single time; around 0.86% belongs to the top ten. The material sequenced was naive CD8+ T cells from blood, with Jurkat cell RNA spiked in. This sample's subset: FACS-sorted CD8+CD4-CCR7+CD45RA+ naive T cells. The receptor set was obtained from a human donor in good health. Some libraries in this study had Jurkat cell RNA spiked in.

This chain joins TRBV6-1 and TRBJ1-5, with D unresolved. V was clipped by 1 base and J by 6 bases, with 10 bases between them. The CDR3 loop spans 14 amino acids. CDR1 MNHNS and CDR2 SASEGT come from the germline V gene. The chain's CDR3 is CASSEEWAGQPQHF. CDR3 coding DNA: TGTGCCAGCAGTGAAGAATGGGCAGGTCAGCCCCAGCATTTT.

This clonotype was found a few times. V and J are TRBV20-1 and TRBJ2-3; a weak D match, TRBD2 (6 bases). With 0 bases removed from V and 6 bases from J, the gap between germline ends came to 13 bases. The V gene's germline CDR1 is DFQATT and CDR2 SNEGSKA (reference sequence). The CDR3 consists of 14 residues. The CDR3 sequence is CSARDGTGGDTQYF. The CDR3 DNA reads as TGCAGTGCTAGAGATGGTACAGGAGGGGATACGCAGTATTTT.

This clonotype showed up just a few times. The genes are TRBV4-1 and TRBJ2-7, with D hard to call. The germline V gene has CDR1 MGHRA and CDR2 YSYEKL. The V and J ends lost 1 base and 7 bases respectively, with 14 bases between them. The CDR3 totals 14 residues. The CDR3 spells CASSQVVSSWEQYF. The CDR3 nucleotides are TGCGCCAGCAGCCAAGTTGTTTCGTCGTGGGAGCAGTACTTC.

The gene calls are TRBV6-1 and TRBJ1-1; a possible D gene is TRBD1 (5 bases). With 7 bases removed from V and 4 bases from J, the gap between germline ends came to 13 bases. This CDR3 spans 13 amino acids. The V gene's germline CDR1 is MNHNS and CDR2 SASEGT. The CDR3 DNA reads as TGTGCCAGCACCGACAGAGGTGGCACTGAAGCTTTCTTT. Protein product: CASTDRGGTEAFF.

This clonotype was seen ten or more times. The chain couples TRBV30 to TRBJ1-1, with TRBD1 matching over 9 bases. Germline CDR1 is GTSNPN and CDR2 is SVGIG (reference sequence). V shed 2 bases, J shed 8 bases, and the junction held 3 bases outside the gene matches. The length of the CDR3 is 12 residues. The CDR3 sequence is CAWSPGTGEAFF. In DNA, the CDR3 is TGTGCCTGGAGTCCCGGGACAGGGGAAGCTTTCTTT. Combining the CDR3 with reference TRBV30 and TRBJ1-1 gives the whole variable domain SQTIHQWPATLVQPVGSPLSLECTVEGTSNPNLYWYRQAAGRGLQLLFYSVGIGQISSEVPQNLSASRPQDRQFILSSKKLLLSDSGFYLCAWSPGTGEAFFGQGTRLTVV.

This clonotype was recorded at least ten times. CDR3 nucleotide sequence: TGCGCCAGCAGCTTGACAGAAACCCTAATCAGTACAGATACGCAGTATTTT. Translated, it gives CASSLTETLISTDTQYF. V is TRBV5-1 and J is TRBJ2-3; unclear D gene. The germline V gene encodes CDR1 SGHRS and CDR2 YFSETQ. Trimming shortened V by 1 base and J by 3 bases, and 18 bases separated the two germline ends. The CDR3 spans 17 residues.

With regard to this clonotype: The germline gene is not matched at one end of the junction; a read error may be the cause. V gene TRBV4-1 combines with J gene TRBJ2-3, with 12 positions matching TRBD2. This CDR3 has 18 residues. CDR1 and CDR2 (germline): MGHRA, YSYEKL. Here the CDR3 reads CAGSQVLAGGSSTDTQYF. The CDR3 DNA reads as TGCGCCGGCAGCCAAGTGCTAGCGGGGGGGTCTAGCACAGATACGCAGTATTTT.

This clonotype was picked up many times. The chain has TRBV27 and TRBJ2-3; TRBD2 is a possible D gene (5 bases). This CDR3 comprises 12 residues. V was trimmed by 6 bases and J by 3 bases, leaving 7 bases between them. From germline, CDR1 is MNHEY and CDR2 SMNVEV (reference sequence). The DNA for the CDR3 is TGTGCCAGCAGCGACTATACAGATACGCAGTATTTT. The encoded protein is CASSDYTDTQYF.

The V and J genes are TRBV5-4 and TRBJ2-2, with D maybe TRBD1 (6 bases). The germline gives CDR1 SGHNT, CDR2 YYREEE (reference sequence). The CDR3 extends over 16 amino acids. V was pared by 4 bases and J by 4 bases, with 17 bases between. The CDR3 reads CASSVLLGAGTGELFF. As DNA, the CDR3 is TGTGCCAGCAGCGTGTTGCTGGGGGCCGGCACCGGGGAGCTGTTTTTT. The whole variable domain, filled in from reference TRBV5-4 and TRBJ2-2, reads ETGVTQSPTHLIKTRGQQVTLRCSSQSGHNTVSWYQQALGQGPQFIFQYYREEENGRGNFPPRFSGLQFPNYSSELNVNALELDDSALYLCASSVLLGAGTGELFFGEGSRLTVL.

CDR3 sequence: CATSDCPGQGAADTQYF. The CDR3 DNA sequence: TGTGCCACCAGTGATTGCCCGGGACAGGGGGCGGCAGATACGCAGTATTTT. V is TRBV24-1 and J is TRBJ2-3, with 12 bases matching TRBD1. J gave up 4 bases and V 2 bases, and 6 bases lay outside the gene matches. CDR1 is KGHDR, CDR2 SFDVKD, per germline. The CDR3 length is 17 residues.

In its sample, this clonotype was seen a few times. The J gene is TRBJ2-7, the V gene TRBV4-3; D is perhaps TRBD2 (5 bases). The CDR3 has 16 amino acids. V was cut by 0 bases and J by 5 bases, with 17 bases left in between. Germline V CDR1 and CDR2: LGHNA, YSLEER. CDR3 residues: CASSQDPTSPFDEQYF. DNA for the CDR3: TGCGCCAGCAGCCAAGATCCCACTAGTCCTTTCGACGAGCAGTACTTC.

This clonotype was found once. Sequence at one end of the junction differs from germline and may be a read error. The J gene is TRBJ2-2, the V gene TRBV19, with D maybe TRBD1 (7 bases). Germline CDR1 reads LNHDA; CDR2 reads SQIVND (reference sequence). CDR3 size: 15 residues. The CDR3 coding sequence is TGTGCCAGTAGGCACAGGGGCGGGAACACCGGGGAGCTGCTTTTT. Translating gives CASRHRGGNTGELLF.

The CDR3 sequence: CATSRDLGLRPYGYTF. The CDR3 region has the DNA TGTGCCACCAGCAGAGATCTGGGCCTTAGACCCTATGGCTACACCTTC. The gene calls are TRBV15 and TRBJ1-2; D ambiguous. V lost 0 bases, J lost 4 bases, and 15 bases lay in between. Germline loops: CDR1 LNHNV, CDR2 YYDKDF (reference sequence). The CDR3 totals 16 residues.

This chain connects TRBV6-5 to TRBJ2-5; 8 bases map to TRBD1. The germline V gene encodes CDR1 MNHEY and CDR2 SVGAGI. V shed 6 bases and J 5 bases; nucleotides not matched to a gene: 11. The CDR3 is 15 residues long. The CDR3: CASRNRQGILETQYF. Written as DNA, the CDR3 is TGTGCCAGCAGGAACCGACAGGGGATTTTGGAGACCCAGTACTTC.

This clonotype was counted at least ten times. CDR3 in amino acids: CASSLVTGDGTQYF. CDR3 nucleotides: TGTGCCAGCAGCTTAGTGACAGGGGATGGTACGCAGTATTTT. The V gene is TRBV7-9, the J gene TRBJ2-3; 8 bases are shared with TRBD1. The CDR3 has 14 residues. Germline V gene lookup returns CDR1 SEHNR and CDR2 FQNEAQ (reference sequence). The junction had 5 bases not matched to a gene; V was cut back by 1 base and J by 8 bases.

This clonotype came up a few times. The V gene is TRBV18, the J gene TRBJ1-1; the D is unclear. Germline CDR1 KGHSH, CDR2 LQKENI. The V gene lost 3 bases and the J gene lost 2 bases, with 7 bases spanning the gap. The CDR3 length is 13 residues. The CDR3 here is CASSPGENTEAFF. The CDR3 nucleotides are TGTGCCAGCTCACCCGGAGAAAACACTGAAGCTTTCTTT.

A note on this clonotype: The CDR3 end shows no conserved phenylalanine or tryptophan, and so a read error is likely. The DNA is left out, because the CDR3 cannot be placed on it with certainty; the CDR3 is given as TCRdb lists it. The rearrangement links TRBV3-2 to TRBJ2-1. TRBV3-2 is a pseudogene locus. From its first to its last residue, the CDR3 has 10 amino acids. This CDR3 reads CAGSQEGWYL.

This clonotype was seen many times. The chain is built from TRBV4-1 and TRBJ2-5, with D perhaps TRBD2 (5 bases). In germline, CDR1 is MGHRA, CDR2 YSYEKL. Deletions cut 1 base from V and 5 bases from J, with 14 bases between. The CDR3 is made up of 15 amino acids. CDR3 loop: CASSQASGYLETQYF. CDR3 DNA: TGCGCCAGCAGCCAAGCCAGCGGCTATCTTGAGACCCAGTACTTC.

The chain recombines TRBV9 with TRBJ2-3; possibly TRBD1 for D (6 bases). The J call may be mistaken, given a closer DNA end match to TRBJ1-5. The length of the CDR3 is 16 residues. Germline V gene data show CDR1 as SGDLS and CDR2 as YYNGEE. The CDR3 sequence: CASSGRGSPSTDTQHF. The CDR3 DNA is TGTGCCAGCAGCGGGAGGGGGAGTCCCTCCACGGATACGCAGCATTTT.